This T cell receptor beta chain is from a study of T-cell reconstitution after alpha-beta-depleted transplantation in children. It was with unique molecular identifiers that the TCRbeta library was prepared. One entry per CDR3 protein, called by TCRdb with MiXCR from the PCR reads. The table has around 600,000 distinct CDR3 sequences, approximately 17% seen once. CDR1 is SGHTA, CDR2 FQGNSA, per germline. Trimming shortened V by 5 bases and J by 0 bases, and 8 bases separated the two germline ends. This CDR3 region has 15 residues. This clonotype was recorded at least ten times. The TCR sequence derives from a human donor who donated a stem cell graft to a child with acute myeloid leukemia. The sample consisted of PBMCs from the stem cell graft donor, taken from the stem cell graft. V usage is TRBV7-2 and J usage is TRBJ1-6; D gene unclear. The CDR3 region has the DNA TGTGCCAGCAGCCCCCGAAGCTCCTATAATTCACCCCTCCACTTT. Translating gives CASSPRSSYNSPLHF. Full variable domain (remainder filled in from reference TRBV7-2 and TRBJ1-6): GAGVSQSPSNKVTEKGKDVELRCDPISGHTALYWYRQSLGQGLEFLIYFQGNSAPDKSGLPSDRFSAERTGGSVSTLTIQRTQQEDSAVYLCASSPRSSYNSPLHFGNGTRLTVT.